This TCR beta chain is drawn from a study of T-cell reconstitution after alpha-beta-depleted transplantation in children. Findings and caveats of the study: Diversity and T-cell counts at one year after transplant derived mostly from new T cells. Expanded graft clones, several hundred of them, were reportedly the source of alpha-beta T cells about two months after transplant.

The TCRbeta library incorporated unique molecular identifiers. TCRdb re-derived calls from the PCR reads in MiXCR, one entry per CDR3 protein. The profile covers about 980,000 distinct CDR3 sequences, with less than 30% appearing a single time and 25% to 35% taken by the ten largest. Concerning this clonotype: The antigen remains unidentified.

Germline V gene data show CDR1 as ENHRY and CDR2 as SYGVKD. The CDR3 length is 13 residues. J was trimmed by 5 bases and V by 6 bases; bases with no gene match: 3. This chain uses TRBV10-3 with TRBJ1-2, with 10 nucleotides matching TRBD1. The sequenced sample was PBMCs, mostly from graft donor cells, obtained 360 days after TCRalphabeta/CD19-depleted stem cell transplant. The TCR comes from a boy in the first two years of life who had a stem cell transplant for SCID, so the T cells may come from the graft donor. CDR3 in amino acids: CAISADRGYGYTF. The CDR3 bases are TGTGCCATCAGCGCGGACAGGGGGTATGGCTACACCTTC.